This T cell receptor (beta chain) was retrieved from a study of cytomegalovirus exposure and HLA in healthy donors. Background on the study: From about 170 million T cells, an earlier analysis saw 100 million to 140 million unique TCR beta sequences. Drawn from HLA-typed donors, around 85 million unique TCRs were held in an early data release.

Overall study results and limits: Earlier analysis found most TCR beta V segments productive about 87% or about 30% of the time. Later analysis revealed greater clonal expansion in HLA-associated TCR beta chains than in equally common others.

With respect to this clone: Its target is unknown.

The PCR contained 60 Vbeta and 13 Jbeta primers. Profiling relied on immunoSEQ multiplex PCR, and the TCRdb table lists in-frame clones only, not all of them. The sample comprises 150,000 to 200,000 clones, 84% of which are singletons, and about 0.25% rests with the top ten. The receptor was derived from a boy between 10 and 17 years old in good health and CMV-seronegative. Sequenced sample: PBMCs.

The CDR3 loop is CASKASVAGGETGELFF. In DNA form, the CDR3 reads TGTGCCAGCAAAGCGTCGGTAGCGGGGGGTGAGACCGGGGAGCTGTTTTTT. The chain uses TRBV6-4 and TRBJ2-2; 10 nucleotides line up with TRBD2. This CDR3 has 17 residues. After removal of 7 bases from V and 5 bases from J, the junction contained 13 bases not matched to a gene. Germline V CDR1 and CDR2: MRHNA, SNTAGT.